This is a list of T cell receptor beta chains from one sample in a study of shared clonotypes between healthy human individuals. TCRdb's copy holds only in-frame clones and misses some; the assay was immunoSEQ multiplex PCR. The table has over a million clones, approximately 98.5% seen once; the top ten hold roughly 0.35%. The sequenced sample consisted of naive CD4+ T cells sorted from blood. These receptor sequences come from a man aged 30-40 years in good health. The CDR3 runs from the conserved cysteine through the conserved F or W. Fields, in order: clone size, V gene, D gene, J gene, CDR3 DNA, CDR3 protein. A D gene is named only where the DNA matches it firmly. Some rows have no size entry. The others give once, few or many, or a class for an expanded clone.

>NA|TRBV5-1|NA|TRBJ1-1
TGCGCCAGCAGTAACTCTGGGGGGTTTGAAGCTTTCTTT
CASSNSGGFEAFF
>NA|TRBV20-1|NA|TRBJ1-2
TGCAGTGCCAGACCCCATGGCTACACCTTC
CSARPHGYTF
>NA|TRBV2|TRBD1|TRBJ1-5
TGTGCCAGCGGACGGGACAGGGGGCGAGGTCAGCCCCAGCATTTT
CASGRDRGRGQPQHF
>NA|TRBV29-1|NA|TRBJ2-7
TGCAGCGTTGCAGGGCCTGCCTACGAGCAGTACTTC
CSVAGPAYEQYF
>NA|TRBV5-1|TRBD2|TRBJ2-1
TGCGCCAGCAGCGAGACTAGCGGGCTATACAATGAGCAGTTCTTC
CASSETSGLYNEQFF
>once|TRBV6-6|NA|TRBJ1-2
TGTGCCAGCGGGACCGCGGGGTGGAACTATGGCTACACCTTC
CASGTAGWNYGYTF
>NA|TRBV30|NA|TRBJ2-1
TGTGCCTGGGTAGCTGGGACCTATGAGCAGTTCTTC
CAWVAGTYEQFF
>NA|TRBV10-3|NA|TRBJ1-1
TGTGCCACCAAAGGGGGGATGAACACTGAAGCTTTCTTT
CATKGGMNTEAFF
>NA|TRBV19|TRBD1|TRBJ2-1
TGTGCCAGTAGACGGGACAGGGGAGACAATGAGCAGTTCTTC
CASRRDRGDNEQFF
>once|TRBV27|TRBD2|TRBJ2-7
TGTGCCAGCAGTTCAAGTCGCGGACTAGCGGGAACATACGAGCAGTACTTC
CASSSSRGLAGTYEQYF
>NA|TRBV9|NA|TRBJ2-3
TGTGCCAGCAGCGTAGTACCGGGAGTAAGAGATACGCAGTATTTT
CASSVVPGVRDTQYF
>NA|TRBV27|TRBD2|TRBJ2-5
TGTGCCAGCAAGTTCGCCCCTCCTGCGGGGGGACAAGAGACCCAGTACTTC
CASKFAPPAGGQETQYF
>NA|TRBV9|TRBD2|TRBJ2-5
TGTGCCAGCAGCGTAGGTGCTAGCGGGGATGGAGAGACCCAGTACTTC
CASSVGASGDGETQYF
>NA|TRBV7-6|NA|TRBJ2-5
TGTGCCAGCAGCCCAGCGAGGAAGGGCCAAGAGACCCAGTACTTC
CASSPARKGQETQYF